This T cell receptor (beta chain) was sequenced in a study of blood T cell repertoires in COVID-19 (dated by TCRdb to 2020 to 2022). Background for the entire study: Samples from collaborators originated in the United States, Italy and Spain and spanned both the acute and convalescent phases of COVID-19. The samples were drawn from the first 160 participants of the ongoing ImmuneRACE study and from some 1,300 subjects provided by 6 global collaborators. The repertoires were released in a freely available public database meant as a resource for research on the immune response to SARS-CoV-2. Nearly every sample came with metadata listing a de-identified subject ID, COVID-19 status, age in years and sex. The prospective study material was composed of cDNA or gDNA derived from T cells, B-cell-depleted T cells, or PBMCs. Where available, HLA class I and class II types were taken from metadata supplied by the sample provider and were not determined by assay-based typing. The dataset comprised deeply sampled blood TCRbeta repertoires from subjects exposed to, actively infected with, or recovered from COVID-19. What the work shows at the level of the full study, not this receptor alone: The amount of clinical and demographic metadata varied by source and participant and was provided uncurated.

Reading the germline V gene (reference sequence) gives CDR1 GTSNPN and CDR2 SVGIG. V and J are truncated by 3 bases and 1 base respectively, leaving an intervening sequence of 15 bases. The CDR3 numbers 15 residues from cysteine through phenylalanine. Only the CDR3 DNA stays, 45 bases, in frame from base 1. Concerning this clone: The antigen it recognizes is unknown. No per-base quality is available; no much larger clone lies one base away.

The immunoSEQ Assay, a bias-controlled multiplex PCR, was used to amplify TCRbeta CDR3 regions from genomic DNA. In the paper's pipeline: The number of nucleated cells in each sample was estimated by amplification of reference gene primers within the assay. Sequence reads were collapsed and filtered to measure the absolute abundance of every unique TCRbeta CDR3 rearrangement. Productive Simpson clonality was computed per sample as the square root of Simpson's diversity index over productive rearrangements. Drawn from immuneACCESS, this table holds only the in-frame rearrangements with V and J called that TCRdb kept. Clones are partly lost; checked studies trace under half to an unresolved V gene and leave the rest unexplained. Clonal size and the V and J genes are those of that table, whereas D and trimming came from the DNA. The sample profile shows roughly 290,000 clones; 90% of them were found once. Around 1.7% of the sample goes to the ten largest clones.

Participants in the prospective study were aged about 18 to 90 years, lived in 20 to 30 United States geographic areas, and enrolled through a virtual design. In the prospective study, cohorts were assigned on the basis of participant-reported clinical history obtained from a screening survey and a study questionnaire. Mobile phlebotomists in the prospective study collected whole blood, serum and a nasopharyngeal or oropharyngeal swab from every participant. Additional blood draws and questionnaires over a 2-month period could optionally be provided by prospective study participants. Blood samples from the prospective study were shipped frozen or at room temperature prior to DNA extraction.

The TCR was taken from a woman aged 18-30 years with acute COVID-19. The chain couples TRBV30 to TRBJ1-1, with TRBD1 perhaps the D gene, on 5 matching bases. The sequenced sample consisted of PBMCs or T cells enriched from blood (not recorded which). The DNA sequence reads TGTGCCTGGAGAGTAACGGGACTCCGGAACACTGAAGCTTTCTTT. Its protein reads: CAWRVTGLRNTEAFF.